This T cell receptor beta chain was identified during a study of blood T cells in healthy people across ages. CDR1 is MNHNS and CDR2 is SASEGT in the germline V gene. The CDR3 runs 14 residues. The V gene lost 5 bases and the J gene lost 1 base, with 11 bases spanning the gap. In the case of this clonotype: The antigen is not known.

Whole-study results and caveats: It was the long-lived donors that had more naive CD4+ cells and higher diversity than aged donors.

Alongside a J-beta primer mix, a sample-barcoded 5' primer served in a second PCR lasting roughly 6 to 12 cycles. TCRdb independently ran MiXCR on the 5' RACE reads; one entry per CDR3 protein. The sample carries roughly 1,800,000 distinct CDR3 sequences, approximately 50% recorded once. The origin of this receptor is a woman aged 40 to 55 in good health. What was sequenced was blood. The genes are TRBV6-1 and TRBJ1-2; D call uncertain. The CDR3 sequence: CASSQTAINYGYTF. The CDR3 coding sequence is TGTGCCAGCAGTCAGACGGCCATTAACTATGGCTACACCTTC.